The present TCR beta chain was sequenced within a study of blood T cell repertoires in COVID-19. On the study more broadly: There were acute and convalescent COVID-19 samples, and they came from the United States, Italy and Spain.

Using immunoSEQ multiplex PCR, the repertoire was profiled, and TCRdb retains in-frame clones only, with some absent. The profile shows 100,000 or so clones, over 75% of them singletons. The germline V gene has CDR1 MNHEY and CDR2 SVGAGI. Trimming took 6 bases from V and 7 from J; bases not matched to a gene: 8. The CDR3 is 14 amino acids. This receptor was identified in a woman between 55 and 75 years old with acute or convalescent COVID-19. Sequenced sample: peripheral blood. The chain employs TRBV6-5 and TRBJ2-1, with TRBD1 matching 8 bases. CDR3 coding DNA: TGTGCCAGCAGGCTGGGACAGGCGGGGAATGAGCAGTTCTTC. Translated, it gives CASRLGQAGNEQFF.